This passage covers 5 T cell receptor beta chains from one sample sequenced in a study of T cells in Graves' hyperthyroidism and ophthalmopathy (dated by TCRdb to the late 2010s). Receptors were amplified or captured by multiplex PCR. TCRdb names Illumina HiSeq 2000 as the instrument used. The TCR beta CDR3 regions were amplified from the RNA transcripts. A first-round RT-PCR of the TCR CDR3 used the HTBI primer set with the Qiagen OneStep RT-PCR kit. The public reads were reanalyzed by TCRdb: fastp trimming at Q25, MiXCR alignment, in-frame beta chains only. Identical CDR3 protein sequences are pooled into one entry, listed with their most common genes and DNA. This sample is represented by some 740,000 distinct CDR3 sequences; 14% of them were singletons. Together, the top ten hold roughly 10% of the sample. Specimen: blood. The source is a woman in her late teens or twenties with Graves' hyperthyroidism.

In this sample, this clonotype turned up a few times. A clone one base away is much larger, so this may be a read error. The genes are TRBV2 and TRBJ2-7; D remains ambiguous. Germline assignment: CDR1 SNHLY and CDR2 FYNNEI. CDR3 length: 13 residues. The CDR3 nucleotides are TGTGTCAGCAGTGAGGTCAGGCGCTACGAGCAGTACTTC. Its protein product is CVSSEVRRYEQYF.

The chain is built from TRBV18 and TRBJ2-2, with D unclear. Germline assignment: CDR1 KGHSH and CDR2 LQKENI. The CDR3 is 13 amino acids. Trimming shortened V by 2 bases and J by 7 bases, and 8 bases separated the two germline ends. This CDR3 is CASSPVVIGELFF. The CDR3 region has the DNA TGTGCCAGCTCACCAGTAGTCATCGGGGAGCTGTTTTTT.

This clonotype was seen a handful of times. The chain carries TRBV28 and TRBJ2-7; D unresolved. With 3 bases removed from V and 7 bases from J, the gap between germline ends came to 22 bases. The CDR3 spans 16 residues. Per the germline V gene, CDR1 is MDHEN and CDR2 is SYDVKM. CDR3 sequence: CASSLDMAETLGEQYF. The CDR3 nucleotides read TGTGCCAGCAGTTTGGATATGGCGGAGACCCTTGGGGAGCAGTACTTC. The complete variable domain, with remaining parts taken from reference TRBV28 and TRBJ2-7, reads DVKVTQSSRYLVKRTGEKVFLECVQDMDHENMFWYRQDPGLGLRLIYFSYDVKMKEKGDIPEGYSVSREKKERFSLILESASTNQTSMYLCASSLDMAETLGEQYFGPGTRLTVT.

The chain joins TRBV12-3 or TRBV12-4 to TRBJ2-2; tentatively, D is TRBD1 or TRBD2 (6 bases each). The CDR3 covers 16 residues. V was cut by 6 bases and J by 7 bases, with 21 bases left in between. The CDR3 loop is CASRPLFGGAHGELFF. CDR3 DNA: TGTGCCAGCAGACCCCTTTTCGGGGGCGCCCACGGGGAGCTGTTTTTT.

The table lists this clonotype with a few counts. The CDR3 DNA follows: TGCGCCAGCAGCTGGAAGGCGGCACAAAGGGACGAGCAGTACTTC. Translating gives CASSWKAAQRDEQYF. The chain carries TRBV5-1 and TRBJ2-7; D uncertain. Trimming shortened V by 3 bases and J by 5 bases, and 18 bases separated the two germline ends. This CDR3 region has 15 residues. Germline CDR1 and CDR2: SGHRS and YFSETQ.